This paragraph covers one T cell receptor beta chain sequence. The sample belongs to a study of T cells in localized non-small cell lung cancer. Produced via immunoSEQ multiplex PCR; TCRdb's table is partial and in-frame only. The sample records tens of thousands of clones, 65% to 85% being singletons. The receptor's source is a man aged 35-75 years with stage III lung adenocarcinoma. Sequencing was performed on peripheral blood mononuclear cells, taken before any cancer treatment.

The CDR3 protein is CASSHTGEGMPYNEQFF. The CDR3 region has the DNA TGTGCCAGTAGTCATACAGGGGAGGGGATGCCCTACAATGAGCAGTTCTTC. V gene TRBV19 combines with J gene TRBJ2-1, with D possibly called TRBD1 or TRBD2 (7 bases each). The V end lost 5 bases, the J end lost 2 bases, and 19 bases lay between the germline ends. The CDR3 contains 17 residues. Germline V gene data show CDR1 as LNHDA and CDR2 as SQIVND (reference sequence).